The 21 T cell receptor beta chains reported below all come from one sample, sequenced in a study of shared clonotypes between healthy human individuals. This table comes from immunoSEQ multiplex PCR, and its TCRdb copy is limited to in-frame clones, with some not included. The table records roughly 2 million clones, about 95% of them present only once. Naive CD8 populations comprised CD45RO-negative cells positively selected for CCR7, excluding terminally differentiated effector memory CD45RA+ cells. Sequenced: naive CD8+ T cells sorted from blood. The source is a man between 18 and 35 years old in good health.

This clone came up once. This chain connects TRBV4-3 to TRBJ2-3, with TRBD2 as a possible D gene (6 bases). The CDR3 contains 16 residues. V lost 1 base and J 1 base, leaving 12 bases between the germline ends. Germline loops: CDR1 LGHNA, CDR2 YSLEER. CDR3 DNA sequence: TGCGCCAGCAGCCAAGTGGAGGGATACGGCACAGATACGCAGTATTTT. This encodes CASSQVEGYGTDTQYF.

The chain has TRBV6-1 and TRBJ1-5; maybe TRBD1 (6 bases). With 6 bases removed from V and 2 bases from J, the gap between germline ends came to 14 bases. The CDR3 runs 15 residues. The germline V gene encodes CDR1 MNHNS and CDR2 SASEGT. CDR3 DNA: TGTGCCAGCAGACAACAGGGTGTGGGCAATCAGCCCCAGCATTTT. Its protein is CASRQQGVGNQPQHF.

The rearrangement links TRBV7-9 to TRBJ2-1; D unclear. This CDR3 is built from 16 residues. CDR1 and CDR2 from the germline V gene are SEHNR and FQNEAQ (reference sequence). V was trimmed by 5 bases and J by 0 bases, leaving 14 bases between them. CDR3 sequence reads: CASSPSALGSYNEQFF. CDR3 DNA sequence: TGTGCCAGCAGCCCCTCGGCGTTGGGCTCCTACAATGAGCAGTTCTTC.

The rearrangement joins TRBV29-1 to TRBJ2-7, with D unclear. Germline V lookup: CDR1 SQVTM, CDR2 ANQGSEA. V shed 1 base and J shed 0 bases, with 10 bases lying between them. This CDR3 has 14 residues. The CDR3 coding sequence is TGCAGCGTTGAAGGACTCGAAAGCTCCTACGAGCAGTACTTC. The encoded protein is CSVEGLESSYEQYF.

This clone was seen just once. The chain carries TRBV27 and TRBJ1-1, with a possible D match to TRBD1 (5 bases). The germline V gene has CDR1 MNHEY and CDR2 SMNVEV (reference sequence). Trimming cost V 2 bases and J 2 bases, with 9 bases left between them. This CDR3 contains 14 residues. CDR3: CASSLARANTEAFF. The CDR3 bases are TGTGCCAGCAGTTTAGCCAGGGCTAACACTGAAGCTTTCTTT.

The rearrangement links TRBV5-6 to TRBJ1-2; tentatively, D is TRBD1 (6 bases). V shed 4 bases and J shed 6 bases, with 19 bases lying between them. The germline CDR1 and CDR2 sequences are SGHDT and YYEEEE. The CDR3 is 15 amino acids. The CDR3 loop is CASSAEGVLMDGYTF. In nucleotides, the CDR3 is TGTGCCAGCAGCGCGGAGGGGGTCTTAATGGATGGCTACACCTTC.

The rearrangement uses TRBV10-3 and TRBJ2-7; possibly TRBD2 for D (6 bases). V dropped 8 bases and J dropped 6 bases, with 8 bases sitting between them. In germline, CDR1 is ENHRY, CDR2 SYGVKD. The length of the CDR3 is 10 residues. CDR3 in DNA: TGTGCCATCGGCGGGGCCGAGCAGTACTTC. This gives the protein CAIGGAEQYF.

In nucleotides, the CDR3 is TGTGCCAGCAGTGGCGGGACTACCGCCAAAAACATTCAGTACTTC. Its protein product is CASSGGTTAKNIQYF. The chain combines TRBV27 with TRBJ2-4; 7 positions match TRBD2. Germline trimming cut 5 bases from V and 1 base from J; bases unmatched to any gene: 5. The germline V gene encodes CDR1 MNHEY and CDR2 SMNVEV (reference sequence). This CDR3 is built from 15 residues.

The chain carries TRBV4-2 and TRBJ1-4; possibly TRBD1 for D (6 bases). The CDR3 runs to 16 residues. Trimming cost V 3 bases and J 6 bases, with 17 bases left between them. The V gene's germline CDR1 is LGHNA and CDR2 YNFKEQ. This CDR3 is CASSHSLSGEDEKLFF. The DNA for the CDR3 is TGTGCCAGCAGCCATTCTCTCTCAGGGGAGGATGAAAAACTGTTTTTT.

This clone showed up just once. CDR3 region: CASSQDLSNDGYTF. The CDR3, as DNA: TGCGCCAGCAGCCAAGATTTGTCCAATGATGGCTACACCTTC. The chain carries TRBV4-1 and TRBJ1-2; D gene uncertain. V was shortened by 0 bases and J by 6 bases, with 11 bases between the two germline ends. This CDR3 has 14 residues. Per the germline V gene, CDR1 is MGHRA and CDR2 is YSYEKL.

The V call is TRBV7-6, the J call TRBJ2-6; the D call may be TRBD1 or TRBD2 (5 bases each). Germline V CDR1 and CDR2: SGHVS, FNYEAQ. Trimming took 5 bases from V and 11 from J, leaving 19 bases between them. This CDR3 contains 15 residues. The CDR3: CASSVLEGTNDVLTF. CDR3 in DNA: TGTGCCAGCAGCGTCTTGGAAGGGACGAACGACGTCCTGACTTTC.

The gene calls are TRBV5-1 and TRBJ2-3; no reliable D call. V gave up 0 bases and J gave up 0 bases, with 5 bases separating them. The CDR3 extends over 14 amino acids. Germline-derived CDR1 and CDR2 are SGHRS and YFSETQ. The CDR3 DNA is TGCGCCAGCAGCTTGGTGTTTAGCACAGATACGCAGTATTTT. Protein: CASSLVFSTDTQYF.

The genes are TRBV7-2 and TRBJ2-5, with TRBD2 matching 8 bases. Germline CDR1 reads SGHTA; CDR2 reads FQGNSA. The CDR3 length is 17 residues. V trimming: 4 bases; J trimming: 2 bases; junction bases outside the gene matches: 12. CDR3 DNA sequence: TGTGCCAGCAGCTCCCTCGGGCGGGGGGCTCTTCAAGAGACCCAGTACTTC. It is translated as CASSSLGRGALQETQYF. The variable domain in full, completed from reference TRBV7-2 and TRBJ2-5, reads GAGVSQSPSNKVTEKGKDVELRCDPISGHTALYWYRQSLGQGLEFLIYFQGNSAPDKSGLPSDRFSAERTGGSVSTLTIQRTQQEDSAVYLCASSSLGRGALQETQYFGPGTRLLVL.

This rearrangement joins TRBV11-2 to TRBJ2-7; D is perhaps TRBD1 (5 bases). The germline V gene has CDR1 SGHAT and CDR2 FQNNGV. Trimming pared 5 bases from V and 6 bases from J, leaving 17 bases between. CDR3 size: 14 residues. CDR3 in amino acids: CASSQNTDSSEQYF. CDR3 DNA: TGTGCCAGCAGCCAAAACACTGACAGTTCCGAGCAGTACTTC.

V gene TRBV7-9 combines with J gene TRBJ2-7; D is perhaps TRBD1 (6 bases). Per the germline V gene, CDR1 is SEHNR and CDR2 is FQNEAQ (reference sequence). The CDR3 has 16 residues. Trimming left V 1 base short and J 5 bases short, with 18 bases between. The CDR3 bases are TGTGCCAGCAGCTTAGAAAGGGGGAGACCCAGGGACGAGCAGTACTTC. Translation: CASSLERGRPRDEQYF.

The chain is built from TRBV11-1 and TRBJ2-7; unclear D gene. From germline, CDR1 is SGHAT and CDR2 FQDESV (reference sequence). This CDR3 has 14 amino acids. Trimming removed 6 bases from V and 3 bases from J, with 15 bases in between. CDR3 sequence reads: CASRTGLRLYEQYF. The CDR3 coding sequence is TGTGCCAGCAGAACCGGGCTACGACTCTACGAGCAGTACTTC.

The V gene is TRBV16, the J gene TRBJ1-1, with D maybe TRBD1 (5 bases). V was clipped by 4 bases and J by 10 bases, with 19 bases between them. The CDR3 consists of 14 residues. Looked up from germline, CDR1 is KGHSY and CDR2 is FQNENV. The CDR3 coding sequence is TGTGCCAGCAGCCTGGGAGGGACCCACGAGGGAGCTTTCTTT. Translation gives CASSLGGTHEGAFF.

A remark on this clone: The same CDR3 also results from other DNA sequences found in this sample. V usage is TRBV27 and J usage is TRBJ2-7; 9 bases match TRBD2. Germline V lookup: CDR1 MNHEY, CDR2 SMNVEV (reference sequence). This CDR3 contains 12 residues. The V and J ends lost 5 bases and 7 bases, in that order; junction bases with no gene match: 3. CDR3 DNA: TGTGCCAGCAGTCCCAGCGGGGGGGAGCAGTACTTC. Its translation: CASSPSGGEQYF.

Comments on this clone: Other DNA sequences in the sample encode the same CDR3. The V and J genes are TRBV7-9 and TRBJ2-7, with D unclear. V dropped 1 base and J dropped 0 bases, with 7 bases sitting between them. CDR3 length: 14 residues. Germline CDR1 is SEHNR and CDR2 is FQNEAQ (reference sequence). CDR3 coding DNA: TGTGCCAGCAGCTTAGAAACAGCCTCCTACGAGCAGTACTTC. Its protein product is CASSLETASYEQYF.

To note about this clone: The same CDR3 can be traced to other DNA sequences in this sample. The chain employs TRBV6-1 and TRBJ2-7; 12 bases are a match to TRBD1. V gave up 3 bases and J gave up 2 bases; unmatched junction bases: 2. Germline V lookup: CDR1 MNHNS, CDR2 SASEGT. CDR3 length: 15 residues. This chain's CDR3 is CASSDGTGGPYEQYF. DNA for the CDR3: TGTGCCAGCAGTGACGGGACAGGGGGCCCCTACGAGCAGTACTTC.

This rearrangement joins TRBV6-6 to TRBJ1-4, with a weak D call TRBD1 (5 bases). The germline gives CDR1 MNHNY, CDR2 SVGAGI (reference sequence). There are 14 residues in the CDR3. Trimming took 7 bases from V and 4 from J, leaving 13 bases between them. As DNA, the CDR3 is TGTGCCAGCACCTCCGGGACCAGTAATGAAAAACTGTTTTTT. Protein sequence: CASTSGTSNEKLFF.